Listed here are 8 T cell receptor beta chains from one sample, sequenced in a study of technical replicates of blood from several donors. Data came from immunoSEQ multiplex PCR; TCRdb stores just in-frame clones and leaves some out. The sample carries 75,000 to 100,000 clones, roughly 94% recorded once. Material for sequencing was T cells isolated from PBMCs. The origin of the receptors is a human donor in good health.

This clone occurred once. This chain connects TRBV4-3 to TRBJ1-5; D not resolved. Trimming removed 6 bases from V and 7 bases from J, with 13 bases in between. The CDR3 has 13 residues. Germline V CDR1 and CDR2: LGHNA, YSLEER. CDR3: CASSLTTGQPQHF. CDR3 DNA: TGCGCCAGCAGTCTCACCACGGGGCAGCCCCAGCATTTT.

The CDR3 nucleotides are TGTGCCAGCAGCTTGTGGGTCGGGGATCTCCCTAGAGTTGAGCAGTTCTTC. Its translation: CASSLWVGDLPRVEQFF. The rearrangement joins TRBV7-9 to TRBJ2-1, with D maybe TRBD2 (5 bases). Per the germline V gene, CDR1 is SEHNR and CDR2 is FQNEAQ (reference sequence). V lost 3 bases, J lost 9 bases, and 24 bases lay in between. The CDR3 consists of 17 residues.

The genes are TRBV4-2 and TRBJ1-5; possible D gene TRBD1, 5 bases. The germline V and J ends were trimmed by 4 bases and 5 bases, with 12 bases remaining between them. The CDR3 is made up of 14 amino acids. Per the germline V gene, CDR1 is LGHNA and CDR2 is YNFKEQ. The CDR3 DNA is TGTGCCAGCAGCCTCATGGGGGAGGATCAGCCCCAGCATTTT. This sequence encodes CASSLMGEDQPQHF.

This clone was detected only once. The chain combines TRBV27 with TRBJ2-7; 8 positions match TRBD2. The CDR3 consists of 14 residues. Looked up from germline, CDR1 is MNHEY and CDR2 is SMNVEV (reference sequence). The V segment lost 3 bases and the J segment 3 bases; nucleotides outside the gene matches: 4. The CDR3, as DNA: TGTGCCAGCAGTTTGGGGCGGGAGGTCTACGAGCAGTACTTC. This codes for CASSLGREVYEQYF.

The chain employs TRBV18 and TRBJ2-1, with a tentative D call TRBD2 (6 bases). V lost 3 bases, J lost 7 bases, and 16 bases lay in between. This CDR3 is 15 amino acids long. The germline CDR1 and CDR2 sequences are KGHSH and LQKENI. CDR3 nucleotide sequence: TGTGCCAGCTCACCGGACGGGAGACCGTTGAATGAGCAGTTCTTC. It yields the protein CASSPDGRPLNEQFF.

The CDR3 bases are TGTGCCAGCAGCTTACGACAGGGCTCGAGTGGCTACACCTTC. It is translated as CASSLRQGSSGYTF. J is TRBJ1-2 and V is TRBV7-2, with 7 bases aligning to TRBD1. J gave up 7 bases and V 2 bases, and 7 bases lay outside the gene matches. This CDR3 has 14 amino acids. From germline, CDR1 is SGHTA and CDR2 FQGNSA.

CDR3 sequence reads: CASSLHGELFF. In nucleotides, the CDR3 is TGTGCCAGCAGCTTACACGGGGAGCTGTTTTTT. The gene calls are TRBV11-2 and TRBJ2-2; D gene unclear. Germline V CDR1 and CDR2: SGHAT, FQNNGV. The germline V and J ends were trimmed by 2 bases and 7 bases, with 2 bases remaining between them. The length of the CDR3 is 11 residues.

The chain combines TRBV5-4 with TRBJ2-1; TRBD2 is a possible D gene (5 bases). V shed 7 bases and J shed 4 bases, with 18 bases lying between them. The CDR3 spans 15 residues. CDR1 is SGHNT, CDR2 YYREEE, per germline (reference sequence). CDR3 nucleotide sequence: TGTGCCAGCTTAAGTCGGGCTGGAGGTTACAATGAGCAGTTCTTC. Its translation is CASLSRAGGYNEQFF.